What follows are 9 T cell receptor beta chains derived from one specimen sequenced in a study of T cell responses to AZD1222 COVID-19 vaccine. Assay: immunoSEQ multiplex PCR; the TCRdb copy retains only in-frame clones and omits some. The sample consists of 55,000 to 85,000 clones, 84% of them appearing once. Material: peripheral blood, obtained on day 0 of AZD1222 vaccination. The receptors come from an adult in good health.

The CDR3 DNA reads TGTGCCAGCAGTCTACAGGGGTTCGATTCACCCCTCCACTTT. Its translation is CASSLQGFDSPLHF. The chain carries TRBV6-5 and TRBJ1-6; 7 bases fit TRBD1. V trimming: 5 bases; J trimming: 8 bases; junction bases outside the gene matches: 6. This CDR3 is 14 amino acids long. Germline V gives CDR1 MNHEY, CDR2 SVGAGI.

V gene TRBV28 combines with J gene TRBJ2-3; 7 bases are a match to TRBD2. This CDR3 comprises 15 residues. Germline lookup yields CDR1 MDHEN and CDR2 SYDVKM. The trim removed 2 bases at V and 1 base at J, leaving 3 bases unmatched. The CDR3 nucleotides are TGTGCCAGCAGTTTAACTAGCGTTGGCACAGATACGCAGTATTTT. As protein: CASSLTSVGTDTQYF.

The gene calls are TRBV9 and TRBJ1-5; no clear D. The CDR3 totals 13 residues. The germline V gene has CDR1 SGDLS and CDR2 YYNGEE. Deletions cut 0 bases from V and 9 bases from J, with 10 bases between. CDR3 coding DNA: TGTGCCAGCAGCGTAGAAGGCACCGGGCCCCAGCATTTT. This sequence encodes CASSVEGTGPQHF.

This clone turned up a few times. The chain recombines TRBV29-1 with TRBJ1-2; D not certain. Germline V gene lookup returns CDR1 SQVTM and CDR2 ANQGSEA. Trimming pared 4 bases from V and 3 bases from J, leaving 9 bases between. The CDR3 has 12 residues. CDR3 nucleotides: TGCAGCGTTGGGGGTCAGGACTATGGCTACACCTTC. Translation gives CSVGGQDYGYTF.

V gene TRBV7-2 combines with J gene TRBJ2-7; 8 bases map to TRBD1. The CDR3 sequence is 14 residues long. The germline gives CDR1 SGHTA, CDR2 FQGNSA. Trimming removed 7 bases from V and 4 bases from J; junction bases left unmatched: 9. The CDR3 reads CASTPGTGAYEQYF. In nucleotides, the CDR3 is TGTGCCAGCACCCCCGGGACAGGCGCTTACGAGCAGTACTTC.

V is TRBV5-4 and J is TRBJ2-1; possibly TRBD2 for D (6 bases). Deletions cut 2 bases from V and 4 bases from J, with 19 bases between. CDR1 is SGHNT, CDR2 YYREEE, per germline (reference sequence). The CDR3 has 17 residues. The CDR3 here is CASSLNSGTGDYNEQFF. The CDR3 DNA reads as TGTGCCAGCAGCTTAAATTCCGGGACTGGAGATTACAATGAGCAGTTCTTC.

The chain carries TRBV3-1 (or the pseudogene TRBV3-2) and TRBJ2-1, with 11 bases fitting TRBD1. Trimming took 4 bases from V and 8 from J; bases not matched to a gene: 19. Germline V lookup: CDR1 LGHDT, CDR2 YNNKEL (reference sequence). The CDR3 runs to 19 residues. The CDR3 DNA is TGTGCCAGCAGCCGCGGGACAGGGGGACGGGGTACTTTAACTCATGAGCAGTTCTTC. The encoded protein is CASSRGTGGRGTLTHEQFF.

The genes are TRBV27 and TRBJ2-7; tentatively, D is TRBD2 (5 bases). CDR1 MNHEY and CDR2 SMNVEV come from the germline V gene (reference sequence). Trimming removed 7 bases from V and 0 bases from J, with 13 bases in between. The CDR3 is 14 residues long. CDR3 coding DNA: TGTGCCAGCACCCCCGGAGCGGCCTCCTACGAGCAGTACTTC. It specifies CASTPGAASYEQYF.

This clone has a single count. The chain combines TRBV2 with TRBJ2-3; no clear D. Trimming removed 4 bases at V and 3 bases at J, with 11 bases between. The germline gives CDR1 SNHLY, CDR2 FYNNEI. There are 14 residues in the CDR3. CDR3 sequence: CASSVLLRTDTQYF. CDR3 DNA: TGTGCCAGCAGTGTTTTATTACGGACAGATACGCAGTATTTT.